The 11 T cell receptor beta chains below were found in one sample sequenced in a study of blood T cell repertoires in COVID-19. Produced via immunoSEQ multiplex PCR; TCRdb's table is partial and in-frame only. The sample carries some 510,000 clones, around nine tenths recorded once. The sequenced sample consisted of PBMCs or T cells enriched from blood (not recorded which). The receptors come from a woman between 40 and 55 years old who had recovered from COVID-19.

This clone was picked up one time. The chain employs TRBV10-3 and TRBJ1-1; 7 bases are a match to TRBD1. J was trimmed by 3 bases and V by 2 bases; bases with no gene match: 9. This CDR3 has 16 amino acids. Germline-derived CDR1 and CDR2 are ENHRY and SYGVKD. CDR3 nucleotides: TGTGCCATCAGTGAGGAGAAACAGGGGTTTGACACTGAAGCTTTCTTT. It is translated as CAISEEKQGFDTEAFF.

The chain uses TRBV7-8 and TRBJ2-3; TRBD2 matches at 7 bases. V gave up 1 base and J gave up 3 bases; unmatched junction bases: 13. CDR1 is SGHVS, CDR2 FQNEAQ, per germline. The CDR3 is made up of 18 amino acids. DNA of the CDR3: TGTGCCAGCAGCTTAGTTTTCCGTTTCGGGAGGACGACAGATACGCAGTATTTT. Protein sequence: CASSLVFRFGRTTDTQYF. The full variable domain, in which reference TRBV7-8 and TRBJ2-3 provide the parts outside the CDR3, is GAGVSQSPRYKVAKRGQDVALRCDPISGHVSLFWYQQALGQGPEFLTYFQNEAQLDKSGLPSDRFFAERPEGSVSTLKIQRTQQEDSAVYLCASSLVFRFGRTTDTQYFGPGTRLTVL.

The V call is TRBV29-1, the J call TRBJ1-1; no definite D call. V was clipped by 4 bases and J by 5 bases, with 14 bases between them. This CDR3 is built from 13 residues. Germline values: CDR1 SQVTM, CDR2 ANQGSEA. The CDR3 DNA follows: TGCAGCGTTGTAAATTGGCGGTCGACTGAAGCTTTCTTT. It codes for CSVVNWRSTEAFF.

The gene calls are TRBV30 and TRBJ1-6; a weak D match, TRBD1 (5 bases). V dropped 5 bases and J dropped 1 base, with 15 bases sitting between them. Germline-derived CDR1 and CDR2 are GTSNPN and SVGIG (reference sequence). The CDR3 contains 16 residues. The DNA of the CDR3 is TGTGCCTGGCGGGGGACGGAGGGATCCTATAATTCACCCCTCCACTTT. Translating it yields CAWRGTEGSYNSPLHF.

The chain is built from TRBV27 and TRBJ2-5, with D possibly TRBD2 on 5 matching bases. The V gene's germline CDR1 is MNHEY and CDR2 SMNVEV (reference sequence). The CDR3 consists of 13 residues. V lost 8 bases to trimming and J lost 7 bases, with 17 bases between them. DNA of the CDR3: TGTGCCAGCGCTTGGGGAGTGCCGGGGACCCAGTACTTC. It translates to CASAWGVPGTQYF.

The V call is TRBV7-8, the J call TRBJ1-2; no definite D call. Looked up from germline, CDR1 is SGHVS and CDR2 is FQNEAQ. The length of the CDR3 is 13 residues. The ends were cut back, 0 bases at V and 4 bases at J, with 6 bases in the middle. CDR3 sequence (DNA): TGTGCCAGCAGCTTAGCGGGCAGCTATGGCTACACCTTC. Amino acid sequence: CASSLAGSYGYTF.

This clone occurred many times. The chain couples TRBV3-1 (or the pseudogene TRBV3-2) to TRBJ1-1; maybe TRBD1 (6 bases). The V gene lost 6 bases and the J gene lost 8 bases, with 16 bases spanning the gap. The germline gives CDR1 LGHDT, CDR2 YNNKEL (reference sequence). CDR3 size: 13 residues. CDR3 amino acids: CASRPPGETEAFF. CDR3 nucleotides: TGTGCCAGCAGACCCCCAGGGGAAACGGAAGCTTTCTTT.

The J gene is TRBJ1-3, the V gene TRBV30, with 7 bases identical to TRBD1. This CDR3 has 15 residues. V lost 1 base to trimming and J lost 1 base; unmatched junction nucleotides: 4. Germline V gives CDR1 GTSNPN, CDR2 SVGIG (reference sequence). For the CDR3, the DNA is TGTGCCTGGAGTGGAGGGGGCGCTTCTGGAAACACCATATATTTT. Amino acids: CAWSGGGASGNTIYF.

This clone was seen once. The chain links TRBV5-1 to TRBJ2-1, with TRBD2 matching 7 bases. V was pared by 0 bases and J by 6 bases, with 3 bases of the junction left unmatched. The length of the CDR3 is 14 residues. CDR1 is SGHRS and CDR2 is YFSETQ in the germline V gene. The CDR3 DNA follows: TGCGCCAGCAGCTTGGAAGGACTAGTCAATGAGCAGTTCTTC. Residues: CASSLEGLVNEQFF.

This chain joins TRBV3-1 (or the pseudogene TRBV3-2) and TRBJ1-4; no reliable D call. The germline V gene has CDR1 LGHDT and CDR2 YNNKEL (reference sequence). V lost 4 bases and J 14 bases, leaving 17 bases between the germline ends. The CDR3 length is 13 residues. This CDR3 reads CASSPDSYGWLFF. The DNA for the CDR3 is TGTGCCAGCAGCCCAGACTCATACGGTTGGCTGTTTTTT.

The chain couples TRBV11-2 to TRBJ2-7, with 7 positions matching TRBD1. The CDR3 is made up of 15 amino acids. Germline CDR1 reads SGHAT; CDR2 reads FQNNGV. The trim removed 1 base at V and 4 bases at J, leaving 7 bases unmatched. The CDR3 region has the DNA TGTGCCAGCAGCTTAGCGAGGGGGCTAGTTTACGAGCAGTACTTC. Translation: CASSLARGLVYEQYF.